A selection of T cell receptor beta chains follows, all from one sample in a study of beta chain features in type 1 diabetes. Data came from immunoSEQ multiplex PCR; TCRdb stores just in-frame clones and leaves some out. The data contain around 190,000 clones, more than 10% of them singletons. Material: central memory CD4+ T cells from blood. These receptors were collected from a woman aged 18 to 35 in good health. CDR3s include the opening cysteine and the closing phenylalanine or tryptophan. Fields, in order: clone size, D gene, V gene, J gene, CDR3 DNA, CDR3 protein. A D gene is named only where the DNA matches it firmly. Expanded clones get a size class; other rows say once, few or many, or leave the size out.

>-|-|TRBV5-4|TRBJ2-1
TGTGCCAGCAGTTTATGGGAGAGGTACAATGAGCAGTTCTTC
CASSLWERYNEQFF
>-|-|TRBV18|TRBJ2-1
TGTGCCAGCTCACCCGGAGGTTACAATGAGCAGTTCTTC
CASSPGGYNEQFF
>-|-|TRBV7-3|TRBJ1-5
TGTGCCAGCAGCTTCGTCCAGGGGAATCAGCCCCAGCATTTT
CASSFVQGNQPQHF
>-|TRBD2|TRBV6-1|TRBJ2-1
TGTGCCAGCAACAGCGGGACTCAGGAGCAGTTCTTC
CASNSGTQEQFF
>few|-|TRBV6-5|TRBJ2-7
TGTGCCAGCAGAGCGGGCATGAGCTCCTACGAGCAGTACTTC
CASRAGMSSYEQYF
>few|-|TRBV7-8|TRBJ2-5
TGTGCCAGCAGCTGGCCGGACAGAAAAGAGACCCAGTACTTC
CASSWPDRKETQYF
>few|TRBD2|TRBV30|TRBJ2-1
TGTGCCTGGAGTCGGGGACTAGCGGGTCTGTACAATGAGCAGTTCTTC
CAWSRGLAGLYNEQFF
>-|-|TRBV7-9|TRBJ1-1
TGTGCCAGCAGCTACGGTCGGGGGAACACTGAAGCTTTCTTT
CASSYGRGNTEAFF
>few|-|TRBV30|TRBJ1-4
TGTGCCTGGAGTCTCCCGGGTTTTGGATCAGAAAAACTGTTTTTT
CAWSLPGFGSEKLFF
>few|-|TRBV7-9|TRBJ1-4
TGTGCCAGCAGCTCTAATGGACAGCCGAATGAAAAACTGTTTTTT
CASSSNGQPNEKLFF
>few|-|TRBV28|TRBJ2-7
TGTGCCAGCAGGACAGGCTACTACGAGCAGTACTTC
CASRTGYYEQYF
>few|TRBD2|TRBV5-1|TRBJ2-1
TGCGCCAGCAGCTTCCCTAGCGGGAGGGCGGGTGTCAATGAGCAGTTCTTC
CASSFPSGRAGVNEQFF
>-|-|TRBV18|TRBJ2-1
TGTGCCAGCTCTCCGGGGGACCCTTACAATGAGCAGTTCTTC
CASSPGDPYNEQFF
>few|-|TRBV4-2|TRBJ1-2
TGTGCCAGCGGGCGGGGGACCGATGGCTACACCTTC
CASGRGTDGYTF
>-|TRBD1|TRBV15|TRBJ2-7
TGTGCCACCAGCAGAGATTTGGCCGGGACAGCCTACGAGCAGTACTTC
CATSRDLAGTAYEQYF
>-|TRBD2|TRBV4-3|TRBJ2-1
TGCGCCAGCAGCCAGGCACTAGCGGGATTCTCCTACAATGAGCAGTTCTTC
CASSQALAGFSYNEQFF
>few|-|TRBV5-4|TRBJ2-5
TGTGCCAGCAGCTTGATGCCGAGGGAGACCCAGTACTTC
CASSLMPRETQYF
>few|TRBD1|TRBV28|TRBJ2-7
TGTGCCAGCAGTTTAATGGGACAGGGCGTATTCGAGCAGTACTTC
CASSLMGQGVFEQYF
>few|-|TRBV28|TRBJ2-7
TGTGCCAGCAGTTTCGGGAGAAGGTACGAGCAGTACTTC
CASSFGRRYEQYF
>few|TRBD2|TRBV11-2|TRBJ2-3
TGTGCCAGCAGCTTTGGGGAGGGGTTGGTAGCAGATACGCAGTATTTT
CASSFGEGLVADTQYF
>few|-|TRBV21-1|TRBJ2-4
TGTGCCAGCAGCAAAGAGGGTAGGCGGGAGGGCCACATTCAGTACTTC
CASSKEGRREGHIQYF
>-|TRBD2|TRBV29-1|TRBJ2-5
TGCAGCGTGGGACTAGCGGGATGGGGTCGAGTGACCCAGTACTTC
CSVGLAGWGRVTQYF
>-|TRBD2|TRBV11-3|TRBJ2-1
TGTGCCAGCAGCTTAGGTACTAGCGGGGCCAACAATGAGCAGTTCTTC
CASSLGTSGANNEQFF
>-|-|TRBV28|TRBJ1-5
TGTGCCAGCAGAACAAATAGCAATCAGCCCCAGCATTTT
CASRTNSNQPQHF
>-|TRBD1|TRBV10-3|TRBJ2-5
TGTGCCATCCAACGGACAGGGGAAGAGACCCAGTACTTC
CAIQRTGEETQYF
>-|-|TRBV5-1|TRBJ1-5
TGCGCCAGCAGCTCAGGGGCCCGGGGACAGCCCCAGCATTTT
CASSSGARGQPQHF
>few|TRBD2|TRBV7-9|TRBJ2-1
TGTGCCAGCAGCTTCGGACTAGCGGGAGGTGTCGATGAGCAGTTCTTC
CASSFGLAGGVDEQFF
>few|-|TRBV29-1|TRBJ2-5
TGCAGCGTTGAAAGGGATGAGGGGACCCAGTACTTC
CSVERDEGTQYF
>few|-|TRBV15|TRBJ2-7
TGTGCCACCAGCAGAGGCGGAAGTGGCTACGAGCAGTACTTC
CATSRGGSGYEQYF
>-|-|TRBV2|TRBJ1-4
TGTGCCAGCAGTGGGCAGAGGAATGAAAAACTGTTTTTT
CASSGQRNEKLFF
>few|-|TRBV7-9|TRBJ2-1
TGTGCCAGGGAGGAGTACAATGAGCAGTTCTTC
CAREEYNEQFF
>few|TRBD1|TRBV27|TRBJ1-1
TGTGCCACGATGGGGCAGGGGGCGCTGAACACTGAAGCTTTCTTT
CATMGQGALNTEAFF
>few|-|TRBV2|TRBJ1-1
TGTGCCAGCAGTGCCGACCGGGGGGGGGAAGCTTTCTTT
CASSADRGGEAFF
>-|TRBD2|TRBV28|TRBJ2-1
TGTGCCAGCAGTCCGGGGACTAGGCTAGATGAGCAGTTCTTC
CASSPGTRLDEQFF
>-|TRBD1|TRBV7-2|TRBJ2-1
TGTGCCAGCAGCTTAGCGGCCAGGGGGAGTGAGCAGTTCTTC
CASSLAARGSEQFF
>-|TRBD1|TRBV28|TRBJ2-6
TGTGCCAGCAGCCCGGACAGGGGGCAACCTGGGGCCAACGTCCTGACTTTC
CASSPDRGQPGANVLTF
>-|-|TRBV6-6|TRBJ1-3
TGTGCCAGCAGTTACGAGGCAGCCGGCCTGCCACCAAATTTT
CASSYEAAGLPPNF
>-|-|TRBV6-6|TRBJ1-1
TGTGCCAGCAGTTTTCCAGGGAAGACTGAAGCTTTCTTT
CASSFPGKTEAFF
>-|-|TRBV12-2|TRBJ2-1
TGTGCAAGTCGCTTAGGGGCGAATAGGGGGCTTAAGGATGAGCAGTTCTTC
CASRLGANRGLKDEQFF
>few|TRBD1|TRBV5-1|TRBJ2-3
TGCGCCAGCAGCCTACAGGGGGCGCGTGATACGCAGTATTTT
CASSLQGARDTQYF
>-|-|TRBV28|TRBJ2-1
TGTGCCAGCAGCGACCGACTAGGGCAAGGGTACAATGAGCAGTTCTTC
CASSDRLGQGYNEQFF
>-|-|TRBV29-1|TRBJ1-1
TGCAGCGTTGGCGTCGGCACTGAAGCTTTCTTT
CSVGVGTEAFF
>-|-|TRBV30|TRBJ2-7
TGTGCCTGGAGTGTCGGGAATCTCTACGAGCAGTACTTC
CAWSVGNLYEQYF
>-|-|TRBV11-2|TRBJ2-1
TGTGCCAGCAGCCCTACTAGGACGGGGGCCTACAATGAGCAGTTCTTC
CASSPTRTGAYNEQFF
>-|TRBD2|TRBV10-3|TRBJ2-6
TGTGCCATCACTCCTAGCGGGGCCTCTGGGGCCAACGTCCTGACTTTC
CAITPSGASGANVLTF
>few|TRBD2|TRBV9|TRBJ2-7
TGTGCCAGCAGCGTAGGAGGAGGGAGGGCCTCCGAGCAGTACTTC
CASSVGGGRASEQYF
>-|TRBD2|TRBV30|TRBJ2-3
TGTGCCTGGAGTGTGACTAGCGGGAGAACGGATACGCAGTATTTT
CAWSVTSGRTDTQYF
>few|TRBD2|TRBV7-2|TRBJ2-1
TGTGCCAGCAGCTTTGCCGGGACTAGCAATGAGCAGTTCTTC
CASSFAGTSNEQFF
>-|-|TRBV21-1|TRBJ2-1
TGTGCCAGCAGCCTTCCAAGGGCTAGCGGGAATAACAATGAGCAGTTCTTC
CASSLPRASGNNNEQFF
>-|-|TRBV13|TRBJ1-2
TGTGCCAGCAGCTGGTACGGCTCGGGGGGCTACACCTTC
CASSWYGSGGYTF